Each of the 5 T cell receptor beta chains below was sequenced from the same sample in a study of T cell responses to AZD1222 COVID-19 vaccine. Here immunoSEQ multiplex PCR was the method, and the copy in TCRdb shows in-frame clones only, minus some. This sample has 200,000 or so clones, with 90% to 95% found just once. This specimen was peripheral blood, taken on day 0 of AZD1222 vaccination. All receptors derive from an adult in good health.

The V gene is TRBV24-1, the J gene TRBJ2-5; D call uncertain. Germline assignment: CDR1 KGHDR and CDR2 SFDVKD. Trimming left V 0 bases short and J 5 bases short, with 3 bases between. CDR3 length: 12 residues. CDR3 in amino acids: CATSDLTETQYF. The CDR3 DNA is TGTGCCACCAGTGATTTGACGGAGACCCAGTACTTC.

This chain links TRBV6-5 with TRBJ1-2, with TRBD1 matching over 8 bases. The CDR3 length is 13 residues. CDR1 is MNHEY, CDR2 SVGAGI, per germline. J was trimmed by 8 bases and V by 6 bases; bases with no gene match: 8. Here the CDR3 reads CASSRGQGRGYTF. CDR3 DNA sequence: TGTGCCAGCAGCCGCGGACAGGGTCGCGGCTACACCTTC.

The gene calls are TRBV6-5 and TRBJ1-1; no firm D call. There are 15 residues in the CDR3. Germline-derived CDR1 and CDR2 are MNHEY and SVGAGI. Deletions cut 1 base from V and 0 bases from J, with 9 bases between. In nucleotides, the CDR3 is TGTGCCAGCAGTTACTATGGGGAGATGAACACTGAAGCTTTCTTT. It encodes CASSYYGEMNTEAFF.

V gene TRBV10-3 combines with J gene TRBJ1-5; possibly TRBD1 for D (5 bases). The V end lost 10 bases, the J end lost 3 bases, and 10 bases lay between the germline ends. Looked up from germline, CDR1 is ENHRY and CDR2 is SYGVKD. The CDR3 runs to 12 residues. The CDR3: CATRGDNQPQHF. As DNA, the CDR3 is TGTGCCACCCGGGGGGACAATCAGCCCCAGCATTTT.

The chain employs TRBV9 and TRBJ1-4; possibly TRBD1 for D (5 bases). The germline gives CDR1 SGDLS, CDR2 YYNGEE. The CDR3 sequence is 16 residues long. The germline V and J ends were trimmed by 4 bases and 0 bases, with 13 bases remaining between them. The CDR3 loop is CASSPGTGSTNEKLFF. CDR3 nucleotides: TGTGCCAGCAGCCCCGGGACGGGATCAACTAATGAAAAACTGTTTTTT.